One and the same sample provided the 30 T cell receptor beta chains below, sequenced in a study of blood T cell repertoires in COVID-19. Libraries were prepared by immunoSEQ multiplex PCR; TCRdb keeps only in-frame clonotypes and omits some of them. The table lists 170,000 or so clones, roughly 84% of them singletons. The sequenced sample consisted of PBMCs or T cells enriched from blood (not recorded which). The receptors stem from a woman aged 50 to 65 who had recovered from COVID-19.

The chain employs TRBV29-1 and TRBJ2-7; TRBD1 aligns across 7 bases. V lost 1 base and J lost 2; bases outside the gene matches: 5. The germline gives CDR1 SQVTM, CDR2 ANQGSEA. CDR3 size: 14 residues. The CDR3 here is CSVEAGGSTYEQYF. In nucleotides, the CDR3 is TGCAGCGTTGAAGCAGGGGGTAGCACCTACGAGCAGTACTTC.

This chain connects TRBV10-2 to TRBJ2-7, with D tentatively TRBD1 (6 bases). The germline V gene has CDR1 WSHSY and CDR2 SAAADI. This CDR3 has 14 residues. Between the trimmed V and J ends, which lost 5 bases and 0 bases, there was a span of 11 bases. This chain's CDR3 is CASSWTASSYEQYF. The CDR3 DNA sequence: TGCGCCAGCAGTTGGACAGCGAGCTCCTACGAGCAGTACTTC.

This clone appeared a few times. The chain employs TRBV30 and TRBJ1-3, with D possibly TRBD1 on 6 matching bases. The CDR3 covers 12 residues. Trimming shortened V by 8 bases and J by 4 bases, and 12 bases separated the two germline ends. Germline-derived CDR1 and CDR2 are GTSNPN and SVGIG (reference sequence). CDR3 DNA: TGTGCCACGGGGGGGGCCGGAAACACCATATATTTT. Translation gives CATGGAGNTIYF.

V gene TRBV7-2 combines with J gene TRBJ2-7, with TRBD1 matching over 8 bases. CDR1 is SGHTA, CDR2 FQGNSA, per germline. With V trimmed by 7 bases and J by 6 bases, 11 bases remained unmatched. The CDR3 is 14 amino acids. The CDR3 sequence is CASTLGTGVGEQYF. In DNA form, the CDR3 reads TGTGCCAGCACTTTAGGGACAGGTGTTGGCGAGCAGTACTTC.

The gene calls are TRBV18 and TRBJ1-1, with 8 nucleotides matching TRBD1. This CDR3 is 15 amino acids long. V gave up 3 bases and J gave up 1 base; unmatched junction bases: 4. Per the germline V gene, CDR1 is KGHSH and CDR2 is LQKENI. The chain's CDR3 is CASSPDRVPNTEAFF. As DNA, the CDR3 is TGTGCCAGCTCACCGGACAGGGTACCGAACACTGAAGCTTTCTTT.

The CDR3 here is CASSVLSGGYNEQFF. CDR3 in DNA: TGTGCCAGCAGCGTTCTTAGCGGGGGATACAATGAGCAGTTCTTC. The chain uses TRBV9 and TRBJ2-1; 9 bases match TRBD2. Germline lookup yields CDR1 SGDLS and CDR2 YYNGEE. The ends lost 2 bases at V and 4 bases at J; junction bases unmatched: 4. The CDR3 loop spans 15 amino acids.

In this sample, this clone turned up a few times. This sequence joins TRBV23-1 and TRBJ1-2, with unresolved D. TRBV23-1 has ORF status, its function being uncertain. V was trimmed by 3 bases and J by 3 bases, leaving 11 bases between them. CDR3 size: 14 residues. DNA for the CDR3: TGCGCCAGCAGTCACTCATGGACTCACTATGGCTACACCTTC. Residues: CASSHSWTHYGYTF.

This chain uses TRBV7-9 with TRBJ2-7; possible D gene TRBD1, 5 bases. CDR3 size: 15 residues. Trimming stripped 2 bases from V and 0 bases from J, with 11 bases between. Germline V gene sequence: CDR1 SEHNR, CDR2 FQNEAQ (reference sequence). The DNA for the CDR3 is TGTGCCAGCAGCTTAATCCAGGGAACCTCCTACGAGCAGTACTTC. It encodes CASSLIQGTSYEQYF.

This CDR3 reads CASSLSPTGGGPDTEAFF. CDR3 coding DNA: TGTGCCAGCAGCTTATCGCCGACAGGGGGAGGGCCTGACACTGAAGCTTTCTTT. The rearrangement uses TRBV13 and TRBJ1-1; 9 positions match TRBD1. This CDR3 contains 18 residues. Trimming removed 2 bases from V and 3 bases from J; junction bases left unmatched: 13. The germline gives CDR1 PRHDT, CDR2 FYEKMQ (reference sequence).

The CDR3 DNA is TGTGCCAGCTCACCGCTATCTGTACAGGGGCAGAGCACTGAAGCTTTCTTT. This sequence encodes CASSPLSVQGQSTEAFF. The chain carries TRBV18 and TRBJ1-1, with 7 positions matching TRBD1. V was clipped by 3 bases and J by 4 bases; unmatched bases: 14. Germline V gene data show CDR1 as KGHSH and CDR2 as LQKENI. The CDR3 consists of 17 residues.

The gene calls are TRBV10-1 and TRBJ2-5; 8 nucleotides agree with TRBD1. Germline CDR1 WNHNN, CDR2 SYGVQD (reference sequence). V was pared by 8 bases and J by 4 bases, with 12 bases of the junction left unmatched. This CDR3 has 15 amino acids. This CDR3 reads CASSPGQAARETQYF. The CDR3 DNA reads TGCGCCAGCTCTCCGGGACAGGCCGCGCGAGAGACCCAGTACTTC.

This clone was detected only a few times. This chain connects TRBV5-4 to TRBJ1-1; D is unresolved. V was pared by 4 bases and J by 3 bases, with 13 bases between. The CDR3 has 14 amino acids. From germline, CDR1 is SGHNT and CDR2 YYREEE (reference sequence). This CDR3 reads CASSPTSSHTEAFF. The CDR3, as DNA: TGTGCCAGCAGCCCGACTTCAAGCCACACTGAAGCTTTCTTT.

This clone was seen a handful of times. The V gene is TRBV6-4, the J gene TRBJ2-3; TRBD1 matches 10 bases. The germline CDR1 and CDR2 sequences are MRHNA and SNTAGT. The CDR3 runs 14 residues. The J segment lost 4 bases and the V segment lost 6 bases, leaving 4 bases of the junction unmatched. The CDR3 spells CASRPGTGADTQYF. DNA for the CDR3: TGTGCCAGCAGGCCCGGGACAGGGGCAGATACGCAGTATTTT.

The chain couples TRBV3-1 (or the pseudogene TRBV3-2) to TRBJ2-2; 7 bases agree with TRBD1. The CDR3 length is 15 residues. Looked up from germline, CDR1 is LGHDT and CDR2 is YNNKEL (reference sequence). The ends lost 4 bases at V and 7 bases at J; junction bases unmatched: 9. The CDR3 sequence: CASSLGTATSGELFF. The CDR3 coding sequence is TGTGCCAGCAGCCTCGGGACAGCTACCAGCGGGGAGCTGTTTTTT.

J is TRBJ2-7 and V is TRBV4-3; D might be TRBD2 (7 bases). Between the trimmed V and J ends, which lost 0 bases and 2 bases, there was a span of 14 bases. The CDR3 spans 16 residues. Germline assignment: CDR1 LGHNA and CDR2 YSLEER. DNA for the CDR3: TGCGCCAGCAGCCAAGATGGGGGCGGGAGAGCCTACGAGCAGTACTTC. It is translated as CASSQDGGGRAYEQYF.

The rearrangement uses TRBV10-1 and TRBJ1-3; 11 nucleotides align to TRBD1. The CDR3 sequence is 16 residues long. Germline CDR1 WNHNN, CDR2 SYGVQD (reference sequence). V lost 7 bases to trimming and J lost 0 bases; unmatched junction nucleotides: 5. The CDR3 DNA sequence: TGCGCCAGCATCCGGGACAGGGGGACCTCTGGAAACACCATATATTTT. Translating gives CASIRDRGTSGNTIYF.

The chain links TRBV27 to TRBJ2-7, with D maybe TRBD2 (6 bases). CDR3 size: 13 residues. CDR1 and CDR2 from the germline V gene are MNHEY and SMNVEV (reference sequence). V was clipped by 6 bases and J by 3 bases, with 12 bases between them. CDR3 sequence: CASSLAAHYEQYF. CDR3 nucleotide sequence: TGTGCCAGCAGCTTAGCGGCCCACTACGAGCAGTACTTC.

This clone was counted a single time. The sample contains more than one DNA sequence encoding this CDR3. The genes are TRBV19 and TRBJ2-1; D is possibly TRBD1 (5 bases). V dropped 6 bases and J dropped 0 bases, with 9 bases sitting between them. Per germline, CDR1 LNHDA and CDR2 SQIVND (reference sequence). This CDR3 comprises 14 residues. The CDR3 region has the DNA TGTGCCAGTAGCCAGGGCAGCTCCTACAATGAGCAGTTCTTC. It yields the protein CASSQGSSYNEQFF.

The chain uses TRBV3-1 (or the pseudogene TRBV3-2) and TRBJ1-6, with D possibly TRBD1 on 6 matching bases. This CDR3 contains 14 residues. Trimming cost V 5 bases and J 14 bases, with 19 bases left between them. Looked up from germline, CDR1 is LGHDT and CDR2 is YNNKEL (reference sequence). CDR3 region: CASSGGRASQTLHF. DNA of the CDR3: TGTGCCAGCAGCGGGGGCCGGGCCTCACAGACCCTCCACTTT.

The genes are TRBV21-1 and TRBJ2-4; TRBD2, as called in the table, went unchecked against the DNA. TRBV21-1 is a documented pseudogene. The CDR3 extends over 21 amino acids. The DNA for the CDR3 is TGTGCCAGCAGCAAAGTCGCTAGCGGGAGGGCCGATGGGGTCGCCAAAAACATTCAGTACTTC. It encodes CASSKVASGRADGVAKNIQYF.

This chain uses TRBV5-4 with TRBJ2-5; no firm D call. Germline assignment: CDR1 SGHNT and CDR2 YYREEE (reference sequence). This CDR3 is built from 12 residues. V lost 3 bases and J lost 3, with 6 bases in between. CDR3 nucleotides: TGTGCCAGCAGCTGGCCGAAAGAGACCCAGTACTTC. Protein: CASSWPKETQYF.

In its sample, this clone was seen a few times. The chain couples TRBV18 to TRBJ1-1; D ambiguous. This CDR3 spans 14 amino acids. In germline, CDR1 is KGHSH, CDR2 LQKENI. V lost 3 bases and J lost 4, with 12 bases in between. The CDR3: CASSPSGGSTEAFF. The CDR3, as DNA: TGTGCCAGCTCACCCTCAGGAGGCAGCACTGAAGCTTTCTTT.

The chain is built from TRBV5-8 and TRBJ2-2, with D uncertain. CDR3 length: 14 amino acids. CDR1 is SGHTS, CDR2 YDEGEE, per germline. Trimming left V 2 bases short and J 4 bases short, with 9 bases between. DNA for the CDR3: TGTGCCAGCAGCTTCAAACACCTCACCGGGGAGCTGTTTTTT. Its protein is CASSFKHLTGELFF.

This sequence joins TRBV6-5 and TRBJ2-7; 9 bases are shared with TRBD1. Losses at the gene ends were 6 bases for V and 5 bases for J; bases not matched to a gene: 11. CDR3 length: 15 amino acids. In germline, CDR1 is MNHEY, CDR2 SVGAGI. This chain's CDR3 is CASSIRDRVPDEQYF. For the CDR3, the DNA is TGTGCCAGCAGCATCCGGGACAGGGTTCCCGACGAGCAGTACTTC.

This clone was recorded once. J is TRBJ2-1 and V is TRBV11-3, with 8 bases fitting TRBD1. Germline assignment: CDR1 SGHNT and CDR2 YENEEA. With 5 bases clipped from V and 5 bases from J, the junction kept 8 bases outside the gene matches. The CDR3 extends over 15 amino acids. Here the CDR3 DNA reads TGTGCCAGCAGCCCCAGACAGGGGAGTAACAATGAGCAGTTCTTC. It specifies CASSPRQGSNNEQFF.

The J gene is TRBJ1-1, the V gene TRBV3-1 (or the pseudogene TRBV3-2); no reliable D call. The CDR3 sequence is 18 residues long. Trimming cost V 4 bases and J 0 bases, with 21 bases left between them. Looked up from germline, CDR1 is LGHDT and CDR2 is YNNKEL (reference sequence). Here the CDR3 DNA reads TGTGCCAGCAGCCGCCCAAGGAGGCTCTTGGGGATGAACACTGAAGCTTTCTTT. Amino acids: CASSRPRRLLGMNTEAFF.

The J gene is TRBJ1-1, the V gene TRBV7-8; D is uncertain. Trimming left V 3 bases short and J 5 bases short, with 7 bases between. The germline V gene has CDR1 SGHVS and CDR2 FQNEAQ. This CDR3 spans 12 amino acids. CDR3 residues: CASSLRVTEAFF. In DNA form, the CDR3 reads TGTGCCAGCAGCTTGAGGGTGACTGAAGCTTTCTTT.

The chain carries TRBV14 and TRBJ1-2, with 7 bases aligning to TRBD1. Trimming cost V 3 bases and J 7 bases; bases outside gene matches: 8. There are 14 residues in the CDR3. The germline V gene has CDR1 SGHDN and CDR2 FVKESK. In nucleotides, the CDR3 is TGTGCCAGCAGCCATGACAGGGCGTCTTTTGGCTACACCTTC. Residues: CASSHDRASFGYTF. The full variable domain, rest sourced from reference TRBV14 and TRBJ1-2, is EAGVTQFPSHSVIEKGQTVTLRCDPISGHDNLYWYRRVMGKEIKFLLHFVKESKQDESGMPNNRFLAERTGGTYSTLKVQPAELEDSGVYFCASSHDRASFGYTFGSGTRLTVV.

J is TRBJ2-1 and V is TRBV6-5, with D maybe TRBD2 (6 bases). Trimming left V 7 bases short and J 2 bases short, with 12 bases between. Germline CDR1 MNHEY, CDR2 SVGAGI. The CDR3 contains 14 residues. In nucleotides, the CDR3 is TGTGCCAGCAAAGCTGCGGGAACCTACAATGAGCAGTTCTTC. It yields the protein CASKAAGTYNEQFF.

The chain recombines TRBV7-2 with TRBJ1-3, with 12 nucleotides matching TRBD1. There are 19 residues in the CDR3. CDR1 is SGHTA and CDR2 is FQGNSA in the germline V gene. J lost 0 bases, V lost 1 base, and 7 bases had no gene match. CDR3 residues: CASSLGGTGGSHSGNTIYF. CDR3 bases: TGTGCCAGCAGCTTAGGGGGGACAGGGGGCTCCCACTCTGGAAACACCATATATTTT. Full variable domain (rest looked up from reference TRBV7-2 and TRBJ1-3): GAGVSQSPSNKVTEKGKDVELRCDPISGHTALYWYRQSLGQGLEFLIYFQGNSAPDKSGLPSDRFSAERTGGSVSTLTIQRTQQEDSAVYLCASSLGGTGGSHSGNTIYFGEGSWLTVV.